This TCR beta chain was retrieved from a study of blood T cell repertoires in COVID-19. Study-wide background: Both acute and convalescent COVID-19 samples were obtained from the United States, Italy and Spain. T cells, B-cell-depleted T cells, or PBMCs provided the cDNA or gDNA that served as material.

V gave up 4 bases and J gave up 2 bases; unmatched junction bases: 7. The germline CDR1 and CDR2 sequences are MDHEN and SYDVKM. This CDR3 is 16 amino acids long. Original handling: Amplified reference gene primers provided the basis for estimating nucleated cell counts. The assay was immunoSEQ multiplex PCR, and TCRdb's table has in-frame clones only and misses some. That table furnishes V, J and clone size, whereas the DNA furnished D and trimming. The table records tens of thousands of clones, approximately 92% of them present only once. The chain links TRBV28 to TRBJ2-7; 11 bases fit TRBD2. Sequencing was carried out using peripheral blood. This receptor was identified in a woman aged 80 or over with acute or convalescent COVID-19. CDR3 DNA: TGTGCCAGCAGTTCTACTGGACTAGCGGGCCCCTACGAGCAGTACTTC. This encodes CASSSTGLAGPYEQYF.